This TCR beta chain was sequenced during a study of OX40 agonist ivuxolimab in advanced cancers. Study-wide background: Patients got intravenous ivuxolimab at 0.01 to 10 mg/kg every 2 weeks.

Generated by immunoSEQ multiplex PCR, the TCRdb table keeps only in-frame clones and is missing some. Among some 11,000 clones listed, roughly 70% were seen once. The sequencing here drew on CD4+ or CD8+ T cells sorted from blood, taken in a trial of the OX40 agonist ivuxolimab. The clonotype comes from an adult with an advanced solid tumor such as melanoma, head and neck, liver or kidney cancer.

The CDR3 nucleotides are TGCGCCAGCAGCTTTTTCAGGGGTGCCTACAATGAGCAGTTCTTC. It specifies CASSFFRGAYNEQFF. The V gene is TRBV5-1, the J gene TRBJ2-1; D possibly corresponds to TRBD1 (6 bases). Trimming took off 2 bases at V and 2 bases at J, with 11 bases between the two ends. The CDR3 has 15 residues. Per germline, CDR1 SGHRS and CDR2 YFSETQ.